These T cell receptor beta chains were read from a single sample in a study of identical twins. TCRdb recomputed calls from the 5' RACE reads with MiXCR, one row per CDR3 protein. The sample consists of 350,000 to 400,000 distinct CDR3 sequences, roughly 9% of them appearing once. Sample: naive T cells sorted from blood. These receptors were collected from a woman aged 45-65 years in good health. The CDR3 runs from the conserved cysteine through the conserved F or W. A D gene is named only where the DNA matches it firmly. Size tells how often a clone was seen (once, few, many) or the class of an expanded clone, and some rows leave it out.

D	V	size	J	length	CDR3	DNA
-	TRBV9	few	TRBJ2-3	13	CASSSEGTDTQYF	TGTGCCAGCAGCTCCGAAGGCACAGATACGCAGTATTTT
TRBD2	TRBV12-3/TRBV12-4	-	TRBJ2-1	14	CASSLSGRAGEQFF	TGTGCCAGCAGTCTTAGCGGGAGGGCCGGGGAGCAGTTCTTC
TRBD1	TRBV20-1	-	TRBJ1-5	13	CSAIRDSDGPQHF	TGCAGTGCCATACGGGACAGCGATGGGCCCCAGCATTTT
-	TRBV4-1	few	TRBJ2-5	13	CASRPLGRRTQYF	TGCGCCAGCAGACCCCTAGGTCGGAGGACCCAGTACTTC
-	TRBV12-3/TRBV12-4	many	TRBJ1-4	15	CASSPRTPGNEKLFF	TGTGCCAGCAGTCCCCGGACCCCGGGGAATGAAAAACTGTTTTTT
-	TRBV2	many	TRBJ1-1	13	CASSFGPNTEAFF	TGTGCCAGCAGTTTCGGCCCGAACACTGAAGCTTTCTTT
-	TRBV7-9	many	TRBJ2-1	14	CASSPSWGRDEQFF	TGTGCCAGCAGCCCCTCCTGGGGGCGGGATGAGCAGTTCTTC
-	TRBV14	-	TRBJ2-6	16	CASSQVPWSGANVLTF	TGTGCCAGCAGCCAAGTCCCCTGGTCCGGGGCCAACGTCCTGACTTTC
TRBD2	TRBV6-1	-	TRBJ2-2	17	CASSANLAGASHGELFF	TGTGCCAGCAGTGCAAACCTAGCGGGAGCATCCCACGGGGAGCTGTTTTTT
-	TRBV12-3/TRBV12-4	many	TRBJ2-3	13	CASSTVGPDTQYF	TGTGCCAGCAGTACCGTTGGGCCAGATACGCAGTATTTT
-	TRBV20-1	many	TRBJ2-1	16	CSARDADGDFKNEQFF	TGCAGTGCTAGAGATGCCGATGGGGACTTTAAGAATGAGCAGTTCTTC
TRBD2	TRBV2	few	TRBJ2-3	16	CASSHLSGAGKDTQYF	TGTGCCAGCAGCCATCTGTCTGGAGCGGGAAAAGATACGCAGTATTTT
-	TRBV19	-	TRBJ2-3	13	CASSIAGVDTQYF	TGTGCCAGTAGTATAGCGGGAGTAGATACGCAGTATTTT
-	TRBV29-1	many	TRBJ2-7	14	CSVKIGPSSYEQYF	TGCAGCGTTAAAATTGGGCCGAGCTCCTACGAGCAGTACTTC
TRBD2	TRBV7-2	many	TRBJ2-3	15	CASSLTSGRTDTQYF	TGTGCCAGCAGCTTAACTAGCGGGAGAACAGATACGCAGTATTTT
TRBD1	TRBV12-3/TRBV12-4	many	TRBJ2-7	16	CASSFGGQTSSYEQYF	TGTGCCAGCAGTTTTGGGGGACAGACTTCCTCCTACGAGCAGTACTTC